These 26 T cell receptor beta chains were sequenced from one sample in a study of CD8+ T cells in alopecia areata (dated by TCRdb to 2017 to 2018). Per the publication, the time point label means: roughly 27 days on oral tofacitinib. The treatment or condition tag for this specimen amounts to: oral pan-JAK inhibitor, 5-10 mg twice daily. Library preparation used the immunoSEQ multiplex PCR assay. To provide template for TCR sequencing, every sample had RNA extracted and reverse transcribed into cDNA. The source is immuneACCESS, and TCRdb retained only in-frame sequences with V and J called. Part of the clones is not carried over; for the studies checked, unresolved V genes explain less than half of this, and the remainder is unexplained. The sample yields about 160,000 clones; about three fifths were counted once. The top ten constitute 0.7% to 1% of the sample. The sequencing used CD4+ T cells sorted from blood, collected at week 4, from a patient treated with tofacitinib. All receptors come from a human donor with alopecia areata.

In its sample, this clone was seen once. The V gene is TRBV7-6, the J gene TRBJ2-5; D is perhaps TRBD2 (6 bases). Germline loops: CDR1 SGHVS, CDR2 FNYEAQ. This CDR3 is 14 amino acids long. V was clipped by 5 bases and J by 1 base, with 11 bases between them. Written as DNA, the CDR3 is TGTGCCAGCAGCCGCTACGGGGGCCAAGAGACCCAGTACTTC. The encoded protein is CASSRYGGQETQYF.

This clone came up a few times. The V gene is TRBV30, the J gene TRBJ2-5; 7 nucleotides line up with TRBD1. Germline-derived CDR1 and CDR2 are GTSNPN and SVGIG (reference sequence). The CDR3 runs 14 residues. Trimming at V came to 2 bases and at J to 4 bases, leaving 7 bases not matched to a gene. The chain's CDR3 is CAWSRDSTGETQYF. CDR3 nucleotide sequence: TGTGCCTGGAGTAGGGACAGCACGGGAGAGACCCAGTACTTC. Full variable domain (missing parts from reference TRBV30 and TRBJ2-5): SQTIHQWPATLVQPVGSPLSLECTVEGTSNPNLYWYRQAAGRGLQLLFYSVGIGQISSEVPQNLSASRPQDRQFILSSKKLLLSDSGFYLCAWSRDSTGETQYFGPGTRLLVL.

The chain couples TRBV29-1 to TRBJ1-1, with D unclear. The CDR3 runs to 13 residues. The germline V gene encodes CDR1 SQVTM and CDR2 ANQGSEA. The germline V and J ends were trimmed by 4 bases and 0 bases, with 9 bases remaining between them. CDR3 protein: CSVGRVMNTEAFF. The CDR3 region has the DNA TGCAGCGTTGGGAGGGTGATGAACACTGAAGCTTTCTTT.

The chain recombines TRBV2 with TRBJ2-3; 13 bases align to TRBD2. Germline V CDR1 and CDR2: SNHLY, FYNNEI. CDR3 length equals 21 residues. J gave up 3 bases and V 0 bases, and 15 bases lay outside the gene matches. As DNA, the CDR3 is TGTGCCAGCAGTGAAGCCCCGCCGGGACTAGCGGGGTATGTAGGAACAGATACGCAGTATTTT. Translated: CASSEAPPGLAGYVGTDTQYF.

The V gene is TRBV10-3, the J gene TRBJ2-1, with D possibly called TRBD1 or TRBD2 (7 bases each). This CDR3 comprises 12 residues. In germline, CDR1 is ENHRY, CDR2 SYGVKD. V gave up 8 bases and J gave up 6 bases, with 11 bases separating them. The CDR3 reads CAIQGGGNEQFF. In DNA form, the CDR3 reads TGTGCCATCCAGGGGGGGGGCAATGAGCAGTTCTTC.

Concerning this clone: Germline is not matched at one junction end, which may reflect a read error. The chain joins TRBV27 to TRBJ2-5; 11 bases are a match to TRBD2. The CDR3 contains 16 residues. Germline CDR1 reads MNHEY; CDR2 reads SMNVEV (reference sequence). CDR3 in DNA: TGTGCCAGCAATTTAACTAGCGGGAGTCCCGGGGAGACCCAGTACTTC. This codes for CASNLTSGSPGETQYF.

This clone occurred once. This chain connects TRBV6-5 to TRBJ1-1; a weak D match, TRBD1 (5 bases). V shed 10 bases and J shed 13 bases, with 10 bases lying between them. CDR1 and CDR2 (germline): MNHEY, SVGAGI. The CDR3 sequence is 8 residues long. Here the CDR3 reads CATSGGFF. CDR3 in DNA: TGTGCCACCTCTGGGGGTTTCTTT.

This clone was recorded a few times. The chain employs TRBV7-2 and TRBJ2-2; 7 bases align to TRBD1. This CDR3 spans 13 amino acids. Germline V gene data show CDR1 as SGHTA and CDR2 as FQGNSA. Germline trimming cut 4 bases from V and 6 bases from J; bases unmatched to any gene: 2. This chain's CDR3 is CASSSGQPGELFF. The DNA for the CDR3 is TGTGCCAGCAGCTCGGGACAGCCCGGGGAGCTGTTTTTT.

The chain uses TRBV15 and TRBJ1-1, with 7 positions matching TRBD1. CDR1 LNHNV and CDR2 YYDKDF come from the germline V gene (reference sequence). The V gene end was trimmed by 4 bases and the J gene end by 9 bases; junction bases not matched to a gene: 8. The CDR3 covers 13 residues. CDR3 sequence (DNA): TGTGCCACCAGCACCGACAGGGACGGTCAAGCTTTCTTT. Translation: CATSTDRDGQAFF.

This sequence joins TRBV30 and TRBJ1-1, with D unclear. V shed 5 bases and J shed 0 bases, with 7 bases lying between them. Germline CDR1 GTSNPN, CDR2 SVGIG (reference sequence). This CDR3 is built from 12 residues. The CDR3 region has the DNA TGTGCCTGGGACGGTATGAACACTGAAGCTTTCTTT. It is translated as CAWDGMNTEAFF. Full variable domain (rest looked up from reference TRBV30 and TRBJ1-1): SQTIHQWPATLVQPVGSPLSLECTVEGTSNPNLYWYRQAAGRGLQLLFYSVGIGQISSEVPQNLSASRPQDRQFILSSKKLLLSDSGFYLCAWDGMNTEAFFGQGTRLTVV.

This clone was seen more than once but under ten times. The chain is built from TRBV7-2 and TRBJ1-6; D not resolved. The V gene's germline CDR1 is SGHTA and CDR2 FQGNSA. This CDR3 is built from 15 residues. The V and J ends lost 1 base and 8 bases respectively, with 12 bases between them. The CDR3 sequence is CASSLVGSNHSPLHF. Here the CDR3 DNA reads TGTGCCAGCAGCTTAGTAGGGAGCAATCATTCACCCCTCCACTTT.

J is TRBJ2-7 and V is TRBV5-1; no reliable D call. The germline V gene encodes CDR1 SGHRS and CDR2 YFSETQ. The CDR3 has 13 residues. With 0 bases removed from V and 0 bases from J, the gap between germline ends came to 4 bases. The CDR3 here is CASSLGFSYEQYF. CDR3 nucleotide sequence: TGCGCCAGCAGCTTGGGGTTCTCCTACGAGCAGTACTTC.

This chain uses TRBV2 with TRBJ2-2; D ambiguous. With 6 bases removed from V and 3 bases from J, the gap between germline ends came to 14 bases. Germline CDR1 SNHLY, CDR2 FYNNEI. The CDR3 consists of 15 residues. In DNA, the CDR3 is TGTGCCAGCAGAGAAAGGAGTGGAGACACCGGGGAGCTGTTTTTT. Translating gives CASRERSGDTGELFF.

The chain couples TRBV29-1 to TRBJ2-3, with TRBD2 as a possible D gene (6 bases). V was trimmed by 4 bases and J by 0 bases, leaving 8 bases between them. The CDR3 covers 13 residues. CDR1 is SQVTM, CDR2 ANQGSEA, per germline. The CDR3 nucleotides read TGCAGCGTTGTGGAGGGGAGCACAGATACGCAGTATTTT. Residues: CSVVEGSTDTQYF.

The rearrangement uses TRBV19 and TRBJ2-3; no clear D. The germline CDR1 and CDR2 sequences are LNHDA and SQIVND (reference sequence). CDR3 length: 13 amino acids. V was trimmed by 8 bases and J by 1 base, leaving 10 bases between them. The CDR3 coding sequence is TGTGCCAGTGCAAGACCTCGCACAGATACGCAGTATTTT. Translation gives CASARPRTDTQYF. Filled out from reference TRBV19 and TRBJ2-3, the complete variable domain reads DGGITQSPKYLFRKEGQNVTLSCEQNLNHDAMYWYRQDPGQGLRLIYYSQIVNDFQKGDIAEGYSVSREKKESFPLTVTSAQKNPTAFYLCASARPRTDTQYFGPGTRLTVL.

The table lists this clone with a few counts. The chain is built from TRBV10-3 and TRBJ2-2, with D tentatively TRBD1 (6 bases). Trimming stripped 4 bases from V and 6 bases from J, with 12 bases between. This CDR3 region has 14 residues. Germline V CDR1 and CDR2: ENHRY, SYGVKD. CDR3: CAISVLGAAGELFF. For the CDR3, the DNA is TGTGCCATCAGTGTGTTGGGGGCAGCCGGGGAGCTGTTTTTT.

This sequence joins TRBV29-1 and TRBJ2-5; D is uncertain. CDR3 length: 12 amino acids. Germline CDR1 SQVTM, CDR2 ANQGSEA. Trimming removed 4 bases at V and 1 base at J, with 7 bases between. The CDR3 region is CSVGYSQETQYF. CDR3 coding DNA: TGCAGCGTTGGGTACAGCCAAGAGACCCAGTACTTC.

V and J are TRBV30 and TRBJ1-5; D may be TRBD1 (5 bases). Trimming pared 2 bases from V and 9 bases from J, leaving 14 bases between. Germline V gives CDR1 GTSNPN, CDR2 SVGIG (reference sequence). This CDR3 spans 13 amino acids. CDR3 DNA sequence: TGTGCCTGGAGTCAGGGACCTTCTTGGCCCCAGCATTTT. Translated, it gives CAWSQGPSWPQHF.

This clone was recorded a few times. J is TRBJ1-1 and V is TRBV2, with 8 positions matching TRBD1. This CDR3 is built from 14 residues. V shed 8 bases and J 1 base; nucleotides not matched to a gene: 6. The germline V gene encodes CDR1 SNHLY and CDR2 FYNNEI. CDR3 coding DNA: TGTGCCAGCGGCAGGGGGCGCGGGAACACTGAAGCTTTCTTT. It yields the protein CASGRGRGNTEAFF.

The rearrangement uses TRBV30 and TRBJ2-7; D is possibly TRBD2 (5 bases). The V gene lost 2 bases and the J gene lost 2 bases, with 16 bases spanning the gap. This CDR3 comprises 15 residues. Germline lookup yields CDR1 GTSNPN and CDR2 SVGIG (reference sequence). The CDR3 protein is CAWSHSGGKAYEQYF. CDR3 DNA sequence: TGTGCCTGGAGTCATTCAGGAGGTAAAGCCTACGAGCAGTACTTC.

The chain couples TRBV6-5 to TRBJ1-2; tentatively, D is TRBD1 (6 bases). From germline, CDR1 is MNHEY and CDR2 SVGAGI. This CDR3 contains 13 residues. V was shortened by 7 bases and J by 8 bases, with 17 bases between the two germline ends. The CDR3 protein is CASTKGGFGGYTF. The CDR3 bases are TGTGCCAGCACCAAGGGGGGATTCGGCGGCTACACCTTC.

The chain employs TRBV25-1 and TRBJ2-6, with no clear D. Deletions cut 6 bases from V and 0 bases from J, with 6 bases between. The CDR3 has 14 residues. Germline V gene sequence: CDR1 MGHDK, CDR2 SYGVNS. The DNA for the CDR3 is TGTGCCAGCAGGGGCAGCTCTGGGGCCAACGTCCTGACTTTC. Residues: CASRGSSGANVLTF.

The genes are TRBV29-1 and TRBJ2-3; maybe TRBD2 (6 bases). The CDR3 has 13 amino acids. V was clipped by 5 bases and J by 6 bases, with 15 bases between them. Germline lookup yields CDR1 SQVTM and CDR2 ANQGSEA. CDR3 coding DNA: TGCAGCGTTCCCTTAACCGGAGGGGATACGCAGTATTTT. This encodes CSVPLTGGDTQYF.

About this clone itself: The same CDR3 also results from other DNA sequences found in this sample. The V gene is TRBV19, the J gene TRBJ1-5, with TRBD1 identical over 9 bases. The CDR3 is 14 residues long. The junction had 4 bases not matched to a gene; V was cut back by 3 bases and J by 7 bases. The V gene's germline CDR1 is LNHDA and CDR2 SQIVND (reference sequence). Written as DNA, the CDR3 is TGTGCCAGTAGTATGGACAGGGGAGACCAGCCCCAGCATTTT. Its protein is CASSMDRGDQPQHF.

There are a few counts of this clone. The chain is built from TRBV5-1 and TRBJ1-5; 7 bases map to TRBD1. The CDR3 loop spans 14 amino acids. With V trimmed by 4 bases and J by 4 bases, 5 bases remained unmatched. CDR1 is SGHRS and CDR2 is YFSETQ in the germline V gene. CDR3 sequence reads: CASSPGTVNQPQHF. CDR3 in DNA: TGCGCCAGCAGCCCCGGGACAGTAAATCAGCCCCAGCATTTT.

As DNA, the CDR3 is TGTGCCAGCAGCCTCCGGGGGACTTTCACAGATACGCAGTATTTT. Its translation is CASSLRGTFTDTQYF. The chain carries TRBV4-2 and TRBJ2-3; D possibly corresponds to TRBD2 (6 bases). Germline V gene lookup returns CDR1 LGHNA and CDR2 YNFKEQ. CDR3 length: 15 amino acids. V gave up 4 bases and J gave up 2 bases, with 13 bases separating them.